This TCR beta chain was found in a study of identical twins. Findings and limits, study-wide: Insertions ran lower in abundant cord blood beta clonotypes, though not in memory repertoires.

The V gene's germline CDR1 is LGHNA and CDR2 YNFKEQ. V gave up 6 bases and J gave up 6 bases, with 8 bases separating them. The CDR3 is 11 amino acids. Each CDR3 protein is one row after TCRdb ran MiXCR on the 5' RACE reads. The data show roughly 1,500,000 distinct CDR3 sequences, with about 32% seen just once and more than 0.25% held by the top ten. This clonotype turned up a few times. Antigen specificity is unknown. This clonotype was sampled from a newborn girl in good health. The sequenced sample consisted of cord blood. This rearrangement joins TRBV4-2 to TRBJ1-2; D may be TRBD1 (6 bases). CDR3 DNA sequence: TGTGCCAGCAGGACAGGCGATGGCTACACCTTC. Translated, it gives CASRTGDGYTF.